One and the same sample provided the 30 T cell receptor beta chains below, sequenced in a study of breast tumors, draining lymph nodes, adjacent tissues. TCRdb ran MiXCR on the multiplex PCR reads and lists one entry per CDR3 protein. The sample shows roughly 260,000 distinct CDR3 sequences, more than 30% of them seen only once. Breast cancer patients provided tissue from their axillary draining lymph nodes. The material sequenced was axillary lymph node tissue. The receptors were gathered from a female donor with breast cancer. Some clones in this sample may be carry-over from other donors' samples.

This clonotype was found many times. V and J are TRBV4-1 and TRBJ2-1; D call uncertain. Trimming pared 0 bases from V and 7 bases from J, leaving 7 bases between. This CDR3 contains 13 residues. Germline-derived CDR1 and CDR2 are MGHRA and YSYEKL. CDR3 in amino acids: CASSQDDWNEQFF. DNA for the CDR3: TGCGCCAGCAGCCAAGACGATTGGAATGAGCAGTTCTTC.

A few counts support this clonotype. A read error is possible here, since a much larger clone lies one base away. The chain joins TRBV4-3 to TRBJ2-3, with 12 positions matching TRBD1. The J call may be wrong; the DNA end is better matched by TRBJ1-5. This CDR3 is 16 amino acids long. Germline CDR1 is LGHNA and CDR2 is YSLEER. The CDR3 region has the DNA TGCGCCAGCAGCCACAGGGACAGGGGGCTCACAGATACGCAGCATTTT. Residues: CASSHRDRGLTDTQHF.

There are many counts of this clonotype. V and J are TRBV10-1 and TRBJ2-7, with TRBD2 identical over 11 bases. Germline values: CDR1 WNHNN, CDR2 SYGVQD (reference sequence). CDR3 size: 12 residues. V lost 9 bases and J lost 6; bases outside the gene matches: 4. The CDR3 DNA is TGCGCCAGTTCAGGACTAGCGGGCGAGCAGTACTTC. Residues: CASSGLAGEQYF.

This clonotype came up many times. The chain combines TRBV25-1 with TRBJ2-1; TRBD2 agrees at 11 bases. From germline, CDR1 is MGHDK and CDR2 SYGVNS. The CDR3 has 16 amino acids. Unmatched junction bases numbered 8, after V lost 3 bases and J lost 7 bases. The CDR3 is CASSDPLAGVANEQFF. CDR3 coding DNA: TGTGCCAGCAGTGACCCACTAGCGGGAGTAGCTAATGAGCAGTTCTTC.

Turning to this clonotype: This may stem from a read error, because a much larger clone lies one nucleotide away. V and J are TRBV5-4 and TRBJ1-2; the D is unclear. Per germline, CDR1 SGHNT and CDR2 YYREEE (reference sequence). CDR3 length: 12 residues. The CDR3: CASSIFKDIGAF. CDR3 sequence (DNA): TGTGCCAGCAGCATTTTTAAGGATATCGGGGCCTTC.

Points on this clonotype: One end of the junction is discordant with germline, which a read error may explain. The rearrangement uses TRBV9 and TRBJ1-6; D might be TRBD1 (5 bases). The CDR3 is 14 amino acids. CDR1 is SGDLS and CDR2 is YYNGEE in the germline V gene. CDR3 protein: CASSVGRTNSPLPF. In DNA form, the CDR3 reads TGTGCCAGCAGCGTAGGACGGACAAATTCGCCCCTCCCCTTT.

This clonotype was seen at least ten times. The gene calls are TRBV9 and TRBJ1-2; D is ambiguous. This CDR3 comprises 14 residues. Germline lookup yields CDR1 SGDLS and CDR2 YYNGEE. V lost 0 bases, J lost 7 bases, and 13 bases lay in between. Here the CDR3 reads CASSVASGSGGYTF. CDR3 nucleotide sequence: TGTGCCAGCAGCGTAGCTTCGGGGTCCGGTGGCTACACCTTC.

This clonotype was seen at least ten times. The rearrangement uses TRBV11-3 and TRBJ2-1; 7 nucleotides line up with TRBD2. CDR3 length equals 14 residues. The V gene's germline CDR1 is SGHNT and CDR2 YENEEA. V was pared by 3 bases and J by 7 bases, with 6 bases of the junction left unmatched. CDR3 protein: CASSLGLPRNEQFF. CDR3 DNA sequence: TGTGCCAGCAGCTTGGGACTACCGAGGAATGAGCAGTTCTTC.

The chain couples TRBV3-1 to TRBJ2-1, with 10 bases that match TRBD2. The J call could be wrong; TRBJ2-7 is a better fit for the DNA end. Germline CDR1 and CDR2: LGHDT and YNNKEL (reference sequence). The CDR3 spans 15 residues. The CDR3 DNA sequence: TGTGCCAGCAGTATAAGGCTAGCGGGAGTCAATGAGCAGTACTTC. Encoded protein: CASSIRLAGVNEQYF.

The genes are TRBV4-1 and TRBJ2-2; D is undetermined. The V gene lost 1 base and the J gene lost 0 bases, with 6 bases spanning the gap. Germline V lookup: CDR1 MGHRA, CDR2 YSYEKL. This CDR3 region has 15 residues. CDR3 protein: CASSQGITNTGELFF. Here the CDR3 DNA reads TGCGCCAGCAGCCAAGGGATTACGAACACCGGGGAGCTGTTTTTT.

The chain uses TRBV18 and TRBJ1-6, with 7 bases fitting TRBD1. CDR1 is KGHSH, CDR2 LQKENI, per germline. V gave up 8 bases and J gave up 6 bases; unmatched junction bases: 7. This CDR3 is 14 amino acids long. CDR3 amino acids: CASQDRASNSPLHF. CDR3 bases: TGTGCCAGCCAAGACAGGGCCTCTAATTCACCCCTCCACTTT.

There are many counts of this clonotype. J is TRBJ1-4 and V is TRBV7-9; no clear D gene. Germline-derived CDR1 and CDR2 are SEHNR and FQNEAQ (reference sequence). This CDR3 contains 12 residues. V was clipped by 8 bases and J by 3 bases, with 7 bases between them. CDR3 nucleotides: TGTGCCAGCGATGGTTCTAATGAAAAACTGTTTTTT. This encodes CASDGSNEKLFF.

A few counts support this clonotype. V gene TRBV6-5 combines with J gene TRBJ1-2; TRBD1 agrees at 8 bases. CDR1 and CDR2 (germline): MNHEY, SVGAGI. This CDR3 spans 16 amino acids. The J segment lost 5 bases and the V segment lost 6 bases, leaving 14 bases of the junction unmatched. The DNA for the CDR3 is TGTGCCAGCAGGCTAACAAGTGGACAGGGTGGATATGGCTACACCTTC. Protein: CASRLTSGQGGYGYTF.

This clonotype was counted at least ten times. The chain joins TRBV20-1 to TRBJ2-1; 8 nucleotides match TRBD2. Germline V gene sequence: CDR1 DFQATT, CDR2 SNEGSKA (reference sequence). This CDR3 is 15 amino acids long. J lost 6 bases, V lost 6 bases, and 13 bases had no gene match. CDR3 in amino acids: CSAPSQIAGLNEQFF. In DNA form, the CDR3 reads TGCAGTGCCCCCTCTCAAATAGCGGGGCTCAATGAGCAGTTCTTC.

This clonotype occurred many times. The J gene is TRBJ2-3, the V gene TRBV2, with 10 bases fitting TRBD1. The CDR3 is 16 residues long. Germline lookup yields CDR1 SNHLY and CDR2 FYNNEI. After removal of 6 bases from V and 4 bases from J, the junction contained 10 bases not matched to a gene. The DNA for the CDR3 is TGTGCCAGCAGGCCAAACCGGGACAGGGGATCAGATACGCAGTATTTT. Translation gives CASRPNRDRGSDTQYF.

This clonotype showed up many times. The chain has TRBV28 and TRBJ1-6; D is unresolved. Trimming removed 6 bases at V and 10 bases at J, with 10 bases between. Germline values: CDR1 MDHEN, CDR2 SYDVKM. The CDR3 runs to 12 residues. The CDR3 loop is CASSIRGSPLHF. The CDR3 DNA sequence: TGTGCCAGCAGCATCAGAGGATCACCCCTCCACTTT.

There are many counts of this clonotype. At one of its ends the junction is not consistent with the germline gene, which may arise from a read error. The gene calls are TRBV7-7 and TRBJ2-5; the match to TRBD2 covers 11 bases. CDR3 length equals 15 residues. Germline V gene lookup returns CDR1 SSHAT and CDR2 FNYEAQ (reference sequence). Here the CDR3 reads CASSQGLAGRETQYF. The CDR3, as DNA: TGTGCTAGCAGTCAAGGACTAGCGGGTAGAGAGACCCAGTACTTC.

This clonotype was picked up many times. The CDR3 sequence is CASSVLGNQARAQYF. The CDR3 nucleotides read TGTGCCAGCAGTGTATTAGGGAATCAAGCCAGGGCGCAGTATTTT. The chain joins TRBV12-3 or TRBV12-4 to TRBJ2-3, with a tentative D call TRBD1 (5 bases). V dropped 5 bases and J dropped 10 bases, with 22 bases sitting between them. The CDR3 covers 15 residues.

In this sample, this clonotype turned up many times. This sequence joins TRBV19 and TRBJ2-6, with a weak D call TRBD2 (5 bases). The V end lost 3 bases, the J end lost 2 bases, and 14 bases lay between the germline ends. CDR3 length: 17 residues. The V gene's germline CDR1 is LNHDA and CDR2 SQIVND (reference sequence). The CDR3 spells CASSIRGDSTGANVLTF. For the CDR3, the DNA is TGTGCCAGTAGTATTCGGGGAGACTCTACTGGGGCCAACGTCCTGACTTTC.

In this sample, this clonotype turned up many times. V usage is TRBV20-1 and J usage is TRBJ1-2; D perhaps matches TRBD1 (6 bases). The CDR3 is made up of 15 amino acids. Germline V gives CDR1 DFQATT, CDR2 SNEGSKA (reference sequence). V was shortened by 0 bases and J by 10 bases, with 21 bases between the two germline ends. CDR3 bases: TGCAGTGCTAGAGACTCCGGACAGCCTGCAAACGCCTACACCTTC. It translates to CSARDSGQPANAYTF.

The sample holds many counts of this clonotype. The chain recombines TRBV9 with TRBJ2-5; 14 positions match TRBD2. With V trimmed by 4 bases and J by 2 bases, 4 bases remained unmatched. Germline lookup yields CDR1 SGDLS and CDR2 YYNGEE. CDR3 size: 16 residues. The CDR3 nucleotides read TGTGCCAGCAGCACCAGACTAGCGGGAGGGCAAGAGACCCAGTACTTC. Amino acid sequence: CASSTRLAGGQETQYF.

The chain carries TRBV19 and TRBJ1-2; D is uncertain. This CDR3 region has 11 residues. The germline V gene has CDR1 LNHDA and CDR2 SQIVND (reference sequence). V lost 8 bases, J lost 4 bases, and 8 bases lay in between. CDR3 amino acids: CASVESYGYTF. Written as DNA, the CDR3 is TGTGCCAGTGTGGAATCCTATGGCTACACCTTC.

Ten or more counts support this clonotype. V and J are TRBV7-9 and TRBJ2-2; 7 bases are a match to TRBD1. J lost 4 bases, V lost 1 base, and 6 bases had no gene match. This CDR3 spans 16 amino acids. Looked up from germline, CDR1 is SEHNR and CDR2 is FQNEAQ (reference sequence). The CDR3 DNA follows: TGTGCCAGCAGCTTAGAACAGGGGTTAAGCACCGGGGAGCTGTTTTTT. This encodes CASSLEQGLSTGELFF.

This chain connects TRBV20-1 to TRBJ2-5; 9 bases map to TRBD2. This CDR3 has 14 amino acids. Germline values: CDR1 DFQATT, CDR2 SNEGSKA (reference sequence). Trimming removed 7 bases from V and 3 bases from J; junction bases left unmatched: 9. CDR3 amino acids: CSERIAGVEETQYF. CDR3 DNA: TGCAGTGAAAGAATAGCGGGAGTCGAAGAGACCCAGTACTTC.

This clonotype was seen at least ten times. CDR3 residues: CSARYSGGYEQYF. The CDR3 bases are TGCAGTGCTAGGTATAGTGGGGGCTACGAGCAGTACTTC. V usage is TRBV20-1 and J usage is TRBJ2-7, with D possibly called TRBD1 or TRBD2 (5 bases each). Trimming removed 3 bases at V and 3 bases at J, with 12 bases between. CDR1 is DFQATT and CDR2 is SNEGSKA in the germline V gene (reference sequence). This CDR3 spans 13 amino acids.

To note about this clonotype: A junction boundary mismatches the germline segment, possibly from a read error. The chain carries TRBV24-1 and TRBJ2-2; D is possibly TRBD1 (7 bases). The germline gives CDR1 KGHDR, CDR2 SFDVKD. There are 16 residues in the CDR3. The CDR3 region is CATSDIRQGNTGGLFF. DNA of the CDR3: TGTGCCACCAGTGATATAAGACAGGGAAACACCGGGGGGCTGTTTTTT.

CDR3 sequence (DNA): TGTGCCTGGAGTGTACCGGTAGCCGAGCAGTTCTTC. This encodes CAWSVPVAEQFF. V and J are TRBV30 and TRBJ2-1; the D is unclear. The CDR3 is 12 amino acids. CDR1 GTSNPN and CDR2 SVGIG come from the germline V gene (reference sequence). The germline V and J ends were trimmed by 0 bases and 10 bases, with 10 bases remaining between them.

A note on this clonotype: Germline and junction disagree at one end, which may indicate a read error. The chain recombines TRBV7-9 with TRBJ2-5; TRBD2 matches 13 bases. This CDR3 comprises 15 residues. Looked up from germline, CDR1 is SEHNR and CDR2 is FQNEAQ (reference sequence). CDR3 nucleotide sequence: TGTGCCAGCAGCTTAAGGACTAGCGGGAGCGAGACCCAACACTTC. Amino acids: CASSLRTSGSETQHF. Looking up the rest from reference TRBV7-9 and TRBJ2-5 gives the full variable domain: DTGVSQNPRHKITKRGQNVTFRCDPISEHNRLYWYRQTLGQGPEFLTYFQNEAQLEKSRLLSDRFSAERPKGSFSTLEIQRTEQGDSAMYLCASSLRTSGSETQHFGPGTRLLVL.

To note about this clonotype: The junction departs from the called germline gene at one end, perhaps through a read error. The genes are TRBV9 and TRBJ2-1, with TRBD2 matching over 7 bases. CDR3 length equals 15 residues. CDR1 SGDLS and CDR2 YYNGEE come from the germline V gene. CDR3 sequence: CASSVGLAESSEPFF. The CDR3 region has the DNA TGTGCCAGCAGCGTAGGACTAGCAGAGAGTAGTGAGCCGTTCTTC.

This clonotype was observed at least ten times. The gene calls are TRBV5-1 and TRBJ2-3, with TRBD1 matching 8 bases. Unmatched junction bases numbered 23, after V lost 4 bases and J lost 1 base. The CDR3 covers 21 residues. Germline V gene data show CDR1 as SGHRS and CDR2 as YFSETQ. The DNA for the CDR3 is TGCGCCAGCAGCCCACCTGCTTGGGGCCAATGGGGGACAGGTTGCACAGATACGCAGTATTTT. Residues: CASSPPAWGQWGTGCTDTQYF.